The TCR beta chain under discussion was sequenced for a study of cytomegalovirus exposure and HLA in healthy donors (dated by TCRdb to 2017 to 2019). Concerning the study at large: In an earlier analysis of approximately 640 of the donors, 276 Gb of sequence data and about 110 million unique TCR beta sequences from some 170 million T cells were reported. A separate validation cohort of 100 to 150 different subjects was used in addition to the 666-subject first cohort. Across 300 to 500 genotyped donors of the cohort, an average of approximately 220,000 unique TCR beta nucleotide sequences per donor were sequenced, and around 20% of those sequences were non-productive. A later genetic analysis used genome-wide SNP genotypes for about 65% of the 666 donors, treating that subset as a discovery cohort. Rather than using new phenotypic data, the later analysis identified candidate immune exposures from TCR beta sequences and from how often those sequences occurred across donors. The genetic ancestry cluster associated with self-reported Caucasian donors included over 80% of the roughly 410 genotyped donors. Donor age, sex, ethnicity and CMV serostatus were compiled together with the repertoire data. The study used immunosequencing to profile the T cell repertoires of 600 to 850 subjects and linked those repertoires to cytomegalovirus serostatus. Typing coverage varied by locus: roughly 620-640 donors for A, B, C, DRB1 and DQB1; some 520 for DQA1; approximately 570 for DPA1; roughly 450 for DPB1. Five DR-DQ haplotypes were handled as single units for association and clustering, since linkage in the cohort was strong. High-throughput TCR immunosequencing, statistical association of individual TCRs with disease status, and machine learning were combined to predict cytomegalovirus infection status. The study aimed to test whether cataloging public T cell receptors could reveal signatures of past pathogen exposure. In an earlier analysis of 500 to 650 of the donors, high-throughput TCR beta sequencing was used to judge whether each TCR beta V gene segment behaved as functional or pseudogenic. Every discovery cohort repertoire had been produced on one sequencing platform. About 320 gigabases of sequencing data and approximately 93 million unique TCR sequences were included in an early release covering about 600 HLA-typed donors. HLA typing covered class I and class II loci at four-digit resolution. A later analysis re-analyzed previously published TCR beta repertoires from several hundred donors and added high-resolution HLA genotyping to study TCR occurrence patterns. Summary of the overall study and its limitations: A further reported finding was that TCR beta sequences accurately predicted the HLA-A and HLA-B alleles for most subjects in the first cohort. At a false discovery rate of 0.05, a later analysis linked 16,951 TCR beta sequences to specific HLA alleles. In the study, roughly 160 TCR beta chains were listed as associated with cytomegalovirus. A later analysis found that TCR association rates varied across HLA loci, with DRB1 alleles showing the most associated TCRs and HLA-C alleles the fewest. Strong co-occurrence of HLA alleles, especially DR and DQ, made assigning TCR associations to individual alleles difficult. Compared with the roughly 710-donor mean, donors in an Asian-associated ancestry cluster had fewer N-insertions in productive TCRs, according to a later genetic analysis. Sequencing depth was assumed to be roughly uniform across donors in the presence/absence analyses, though that assumption may not hold. Compared with equally common non-associated chains, HLA-associated TCR beta chains in a later analysis were more clonally expanded and had lower generation probabilities. Correlated functional status among segregating V segments might be attributable to linkage disequilibrium, but an unknown experimental factor could not be ruled out. Most TCR sequences were seen in very few donors, while some public TCRs were found in many individuals. Because some donors lacked HLA typing at each locus, the association tests relied only on the typed subset. A later genetic analysis associated a missense DCLRE1C variant with V-gene and J-gene trimming of TCR beta chains, and an independent cohort replicated the association. The authors suggested that the approach could potentially be generalized to other disease states and immunological phenotypes. The 87-base-pair reads could not distinguish some IMGT-functional V segments, including TRBV6-2 and TRBV6-3, so those segments were excluded. Three of the identified cytomegalovirus-associated TCR beta chains were confirmed in vitro to be specific for cytomegalovirus antigens. The earlier analysis of approximately 590 of the donors excluded 15 to 20 rarely observed V segments, including chromosome 9 orphons, because counts were too low. This cohort had only TCR beta chains sequenced, and the lack of alpha or paired-chain data limited which features could be detected. The only immune exposure information available for the cohort was CMV serostatus. Most CMV-associated TCR beta chains appeared to be HLA-restricted in a later analysis, and the HLA associations seemed to be driven largely by CMV exposure. A group of highly shared sequence variants was considered likely to be a technical artifact of the sequencing pipeline. Broadly in line with IMGT annotations, most TCR beta V segments showed up in productive rearrangements about 87% or about 30% of the time in an earlier analysis of around 600 of the donors. A later analysis reported that several top co-occurrence clusters appeared linked to parvovirus B19, influenza, CMV and Epstein-Barr virus. The classifier was reported to diagnose cytomegalovirus status with high specificity and sensitivity in both the original and validation cohorts.

The cohort consisted of 670 or so healthy bone marrow donors. At the time of sampling, all cohort members were nominally healthy, though unrecorded immune exposures were likely present. The donor was CMV seronegative and belonged to the group of 352 seronegative cohort members. A peripheral blood sample was collected from each donor, and TCR beta sequencing was performed on peripheral blood mononuclear cells. The Qiagen DNeasy Blood Extraction Kit was used to extract genomic DNA from the blood cell samples. The library was generated by the immunoSEQ multiplex PCR assay. The multiplex PCR relied on a mix of 60 forward primers for TCR Vbeta segments and 13 reverse primers for TCR Jbeta segments. The CDR3 region of rearranged TCR beta genes was amplified from genomic DNA by a multiplex PCR assay. Amplified TCR beta libraries were sequenced as 87-base-pair reads on the Illumina HiSeq System. On the study's bioinformatics: In a later analysis, approximately 74 million unique TCR beta chains were counted across the approximately 620 repertoires, and around 11 million of these chains were shared by at least two donors. Raw reads were error-corrected and collapsed into unique sequences by a nearest-neighbor algorithm in which closely related sequences were merged to remove PCR and sequencing errors. CDR3 sequences were aligned to IMGT reference sequences to assign V, D and J gene segments. Each retained sequence needed at least a six-nucleotide match to both a V gene segment and a J gene segment. Rearrangements were classified as productive when the CDR3 lacked stop codons and remained in frame with V and J, and all other rearrangements were classified as non-productive. CDR3 was defined according to IMGT convention as the region running from the second conserved V-encoded cysteine to the conserved J-encoded phenylalanine. In an earlier analysis of 500 to 650 of the donors, sequences lacking an unambiguous match to a single V gene segment were excluded. An earlier analysis of some 500 of the donors classified V segments as functional when productive rearrangements were above 56.7% and as segregating when the standard deviation between donors was above 5%. To diagnose cytomegalovirus status from the catalog of TCR beta chain sequences, a statistical classification framework was built. V and J gene assignment, in a later analysis, came from comparing TCR nucleotide sequences with IMGT/GENE-DB human TR gene sequences. The TCRdist pipeline was used in a later analysis to assign CDR3 sequences and most-parsimonious VDJ recombination scenarios. In a later analysis, every TCR beta chain was defined by the combination of its CDR3 amino acid sequence and its V-gene family, and reads without a unique V-gene family were dropped. To address suspected cross-contamination and a sequencing artifact, a later analysis removed around 600 highly shared, low-generation-probability nucleotide sequences. For each public chain, a later analysis derived a clonal expansion index from normalized ranks of inferred template counts within each repertoire. In a later analysis, generation probabilities were computed using a VDJ recombination model fitted to out-of-frame rearrangements, and the results were checked against IGoR. A later analysis scored TCR-TCR, TCR-HLA and TCR-CMV co-occurrence with hypergeometric tests, applying a repertoire-size bias correction to TCR pairs. A later analysis estimated false discovery rates by permuting HLA or CMV assignments 20 times. A later analysis grouped co-occurring TCRs with DBSCAN, adding TCRdist sequence similarity when clustering within HLA-allele-positive subsets. Co-occurrence clustering excluded repertoires with fewer than 30,000 or more than 120,000 public chains, plus five with anomalous nucleotide sharing. TCRdb re-hosts the immuneACCESS table, in-frame sequences only. Its copies lack some clones; in the studies checked, an unresolved V gene accounts for under half of them, and the cause for the rest is not known. From that table come the V and J calls and clone size; the DNA was used to work out D and trimming. Present in this sample are roughly 140,000 clones, 80% to 85% of which were seen just once. The leading ten clones occupy 1.2% of the sample.

The count of this clone is one. There is no known antigen for this receptor. The input lacks base qualities; no much larger clone sits a single base away. From the germline V gene, CDR1 is SNHLY and CDR2 is FYNNEI. At the junction V is shortened by 6 bases and J by 6 bases; bases outside the gene matches: 9. Inclusive of the bounding cysteine and phenylalanine, the CDR3 is 14 residues long. CDR3 DNA is the only sequence kept; it has 42 bases, read in frame from the first base. Sequencing used PBMCs. Rearrangement joined TRBV2 to TRBJ2-3, with 7 middle bases fitting TRBD2. The clonotype originates from a female donor in good health and CMV-seronegative. The CDR3: CASRAGWGEDTQYF. Here is the DNA: TGTGCCAGCAGAGCGGGGTGGGGAGAGGATACGCAGTATTTT.